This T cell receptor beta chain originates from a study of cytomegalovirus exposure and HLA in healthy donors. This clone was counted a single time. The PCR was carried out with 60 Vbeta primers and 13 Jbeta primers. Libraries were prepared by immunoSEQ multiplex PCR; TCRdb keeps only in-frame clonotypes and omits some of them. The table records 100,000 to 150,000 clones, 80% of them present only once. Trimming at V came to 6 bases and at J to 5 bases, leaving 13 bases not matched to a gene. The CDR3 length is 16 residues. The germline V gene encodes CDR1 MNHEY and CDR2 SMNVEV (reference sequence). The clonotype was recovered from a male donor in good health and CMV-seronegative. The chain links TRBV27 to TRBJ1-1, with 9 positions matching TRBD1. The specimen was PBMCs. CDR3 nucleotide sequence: TGTGCCAGCAGCCCACAGGGGGCCACGGGGAGGACTGAAGCTTTCTTT. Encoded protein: CASSPQGATGRTEAFF.